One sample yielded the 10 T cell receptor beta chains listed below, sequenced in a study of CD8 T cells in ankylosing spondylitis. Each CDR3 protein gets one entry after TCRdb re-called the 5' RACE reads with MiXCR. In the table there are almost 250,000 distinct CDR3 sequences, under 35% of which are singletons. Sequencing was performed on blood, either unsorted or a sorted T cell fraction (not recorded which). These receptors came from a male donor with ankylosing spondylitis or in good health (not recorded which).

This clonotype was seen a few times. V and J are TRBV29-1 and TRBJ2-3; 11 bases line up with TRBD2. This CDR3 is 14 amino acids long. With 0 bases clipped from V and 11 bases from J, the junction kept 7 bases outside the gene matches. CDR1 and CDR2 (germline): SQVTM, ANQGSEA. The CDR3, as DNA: TGCAGCGTTGAAGAGGCTAGCGGGGGGCTTCTGCAGTATTTT. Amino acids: CSVEEASGGLLQYF.

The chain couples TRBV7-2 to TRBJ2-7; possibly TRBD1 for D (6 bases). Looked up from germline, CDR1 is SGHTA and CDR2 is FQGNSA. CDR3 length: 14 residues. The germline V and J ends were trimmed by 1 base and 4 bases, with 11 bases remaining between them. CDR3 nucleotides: TGTGCCAGCAGCTTAGTCCAGGGGCATTACGAGCAGTACTTC. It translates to CASSLVQGHYEQYF.

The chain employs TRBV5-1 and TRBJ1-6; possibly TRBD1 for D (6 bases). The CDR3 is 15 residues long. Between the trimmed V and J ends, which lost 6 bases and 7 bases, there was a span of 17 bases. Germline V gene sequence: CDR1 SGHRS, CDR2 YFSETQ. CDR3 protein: CASKSMTGDNSPLHF. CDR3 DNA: TGCGCCAGCAAGTCGATGACAGGCGACAATTCACCCCTCCACTTT.

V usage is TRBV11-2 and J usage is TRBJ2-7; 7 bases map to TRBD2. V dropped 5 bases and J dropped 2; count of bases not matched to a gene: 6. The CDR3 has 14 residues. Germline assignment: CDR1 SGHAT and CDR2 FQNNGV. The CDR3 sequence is CASSVSGAPYEQYF. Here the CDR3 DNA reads TGTGCCAGCAGCGTCAGCGGGGCCCCCTACGAGCAGTACTTC.

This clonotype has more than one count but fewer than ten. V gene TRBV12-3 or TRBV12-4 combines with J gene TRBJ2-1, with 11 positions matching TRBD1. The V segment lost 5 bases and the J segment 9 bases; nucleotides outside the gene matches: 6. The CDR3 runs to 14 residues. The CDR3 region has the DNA TGTGCCAGCAGTCGGGACAGGGGGAAGGGTGAGCAGTTCTTC. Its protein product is CASSRDRGKGEQFF.

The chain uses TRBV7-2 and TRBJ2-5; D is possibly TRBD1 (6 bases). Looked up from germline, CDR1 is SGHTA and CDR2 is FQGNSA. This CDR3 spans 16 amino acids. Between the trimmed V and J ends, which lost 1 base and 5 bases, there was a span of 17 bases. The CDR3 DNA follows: TGTGCCAGCAGCTTAGAGGGCAGGGGTCCTTTGGAGACCCAGTACTTC. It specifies CASSLEGRGPLETQYF.

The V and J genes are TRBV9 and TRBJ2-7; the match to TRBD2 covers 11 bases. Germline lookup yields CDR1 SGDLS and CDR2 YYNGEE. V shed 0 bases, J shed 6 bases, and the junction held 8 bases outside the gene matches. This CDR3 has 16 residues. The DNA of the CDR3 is TGTGCCAGCAGCGTAGGAATAGCGGGGGGGTATCTCGAGCAGTACTTC. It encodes CASSVGIAGGYLEQYF.

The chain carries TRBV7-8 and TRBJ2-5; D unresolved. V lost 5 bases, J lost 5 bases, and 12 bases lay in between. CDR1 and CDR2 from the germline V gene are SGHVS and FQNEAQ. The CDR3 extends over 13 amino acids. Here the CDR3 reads CASSLGPPETQYF. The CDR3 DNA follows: TGTGCCAGCAGCCTCGGGCCCCCCGAGACCCAGTACTTC.

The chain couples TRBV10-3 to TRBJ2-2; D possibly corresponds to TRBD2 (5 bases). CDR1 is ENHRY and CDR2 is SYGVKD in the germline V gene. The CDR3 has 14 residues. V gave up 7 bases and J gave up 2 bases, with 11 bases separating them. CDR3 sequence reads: CAIMRDPNTGELFF. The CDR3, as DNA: TGTGCCATCATGAGGGATCCCAACACCGGGGAGCTGTTTTTT.

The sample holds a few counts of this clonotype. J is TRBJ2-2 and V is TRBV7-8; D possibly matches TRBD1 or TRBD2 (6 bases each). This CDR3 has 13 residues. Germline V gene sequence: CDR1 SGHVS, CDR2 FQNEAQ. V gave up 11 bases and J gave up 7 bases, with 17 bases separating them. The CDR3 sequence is CAWKTGAGGELFF. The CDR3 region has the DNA TGTGCCTGGAAAACGGGGGCGGGCGGGGAGCTGTTTTTT. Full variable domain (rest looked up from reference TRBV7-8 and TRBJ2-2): GAGVSQSPRYKVAKRGQDVALRCDPISGHVSLFWYQQALGQGPEFLTYFQNEAQLDKSGLPSDRFFAERPEGSVSTLKIQRTQQEDSAVYLCAWKTGAGGELFFGEGSRLTVL.